This T cell receptor beta chain was recorded in a study of Graves' ophthalmopathy and Graves' hyperthyroidism. Study-wide points: Separation of ophthalmopathy from stable hyperthyroidism was achieved by a 13-signature model, at approximately 90% sensitivity and just over 80% specificity.

Amplifying from RNA transcripts, the study obtained TCR beta CDR3 regions. Following a first-round RT-PCR that used HTBI primers, a second-round multiplex PCR was carried out. TCRdb fed the multiplex PCR reads into MiXCR, producing one record per CDR3 protein. The sample contains about 590,000 distinct CDR3 sequences, less than 45% of which appear only once. About this clonotype itself: The antigen remains undetermined.

Germline V lookup: CDR1 SGHAT, CDR2 FQDESV (reference sequence). CDR3 length: 16 residues. V was pared by 3 bases and J by 2 bases, with 8 bases of the junction left unmatched. Hyperthyroidism patients had new diagnoses, durations under 2 months, and ages of 18 to 65. Clinical symptoms, serum thyroxine, TRAb, thyroid ultrasound and orbital computed tomography determined diagnosis. The sequencing sample was made of peripheral blood or thyroid tissue (not recorded which). This TCR came from an adult man with Graves' hyperthyroidism. The chain is built from TRBV11-1 and TRBJ1-1; TRBD1 matches at 8 bases. CDR3 in DNA: TGTGCCAGCAGCTTGTTACAGGGGGGTCCCAACACTGAAGCTTTCTTT. Translated: CASSLLQGGPNTEAFF. The full variable domain, completed using reference TRBV11-1 and TRBJ1-1, is EAEVAQSPRYKITEKSQAVAFWCDPISGHATLYWYRQILGQGPELLVQFQDESVVDDSQLPKDRFSAERLKGVDSTLKIQPAELGDSAMYLCASSLLQGGPNTEAFFGQGTRLTVV.